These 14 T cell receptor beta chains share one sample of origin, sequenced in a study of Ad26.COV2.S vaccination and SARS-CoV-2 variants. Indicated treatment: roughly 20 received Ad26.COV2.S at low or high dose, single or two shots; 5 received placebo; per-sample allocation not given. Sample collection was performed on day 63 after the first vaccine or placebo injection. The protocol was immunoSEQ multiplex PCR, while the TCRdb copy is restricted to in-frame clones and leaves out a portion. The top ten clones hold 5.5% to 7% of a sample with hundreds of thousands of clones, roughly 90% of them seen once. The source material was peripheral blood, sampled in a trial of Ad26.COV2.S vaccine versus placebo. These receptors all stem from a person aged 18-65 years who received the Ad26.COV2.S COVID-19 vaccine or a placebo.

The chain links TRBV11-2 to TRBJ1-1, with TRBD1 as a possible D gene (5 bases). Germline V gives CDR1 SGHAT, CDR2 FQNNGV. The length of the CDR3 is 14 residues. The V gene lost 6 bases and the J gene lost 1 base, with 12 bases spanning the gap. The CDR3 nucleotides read TGTGCCAGCAGATCGACAGAACAGAACACTGAAGCTTTCTTT. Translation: CASRSTEQNTEAFF.

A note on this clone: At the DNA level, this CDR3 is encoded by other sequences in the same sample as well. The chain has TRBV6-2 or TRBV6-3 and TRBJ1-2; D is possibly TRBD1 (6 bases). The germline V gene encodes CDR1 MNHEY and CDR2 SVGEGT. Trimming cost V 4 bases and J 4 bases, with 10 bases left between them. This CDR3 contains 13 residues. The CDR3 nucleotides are TGTGCCAGCAGTTTACAGGGCCTCTATGGCTACACCTTC. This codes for CASSLQGLYGYTF.

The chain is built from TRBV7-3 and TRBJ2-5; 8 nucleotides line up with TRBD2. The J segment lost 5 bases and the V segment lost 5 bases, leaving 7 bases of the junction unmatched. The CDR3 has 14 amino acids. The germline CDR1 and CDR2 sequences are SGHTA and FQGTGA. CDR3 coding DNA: TGTGCCAGCAGCGCAAGCGGGGGTAGGGAGACCCAGTACTTC. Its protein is CASSASGGRETQYF.

The CDR3 here is CASSLYPGRGNTGELFF. CDR3 in DNA: TGTGCCAGCAGTTTATACCCTGGCAGGGGGAACACCGGGGAGCTGTTTTTT. V gene TRBV27 combines with J gene TRBJ2-2, with a possible D match to TRBD1 (6 bases). V was trimmed by 1 base and J by 1 base, leaving 13 bases between them. This CDR3 has 17 residues. The V gene's germline CDR1 is MNHEY and CDR2 SMNVEV (reference sequence).

The CDR3 loop reads CASSLAWRTNTEAFF. The CDR3 bases are TGTGCCAGCAGCTTAGCTTGGCGGACGAACACTGAAGCTTTCTTT. This chain connects TRBV7-2 to TRBJ1-1; D is uncertain. The CDR3 has 15 residues. The germline V gene encodes CDR1 SGHTA and CDR2 FQGNSA. Trimming pared 0 bases from V and 1 base from J, leaving 9 bases between.

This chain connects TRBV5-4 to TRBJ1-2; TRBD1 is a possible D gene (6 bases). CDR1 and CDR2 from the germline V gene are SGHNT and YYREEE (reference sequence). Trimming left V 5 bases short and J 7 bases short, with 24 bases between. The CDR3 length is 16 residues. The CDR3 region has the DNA TGTGCCAGCAGATTAGGCCACAGGGACCCTTCGGGTGGCTACACCTTC. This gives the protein CASRLGHRDPSGGYTF.

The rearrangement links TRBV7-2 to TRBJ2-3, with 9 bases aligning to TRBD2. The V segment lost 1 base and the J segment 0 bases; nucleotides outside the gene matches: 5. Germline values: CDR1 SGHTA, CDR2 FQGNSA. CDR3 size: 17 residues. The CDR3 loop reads CASSLVLTSGSTDTQYF. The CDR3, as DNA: TGTGCCAGCAGCTTAGTGTTAACTAGCGGGAGCACAGATACGCAGTATTTT.

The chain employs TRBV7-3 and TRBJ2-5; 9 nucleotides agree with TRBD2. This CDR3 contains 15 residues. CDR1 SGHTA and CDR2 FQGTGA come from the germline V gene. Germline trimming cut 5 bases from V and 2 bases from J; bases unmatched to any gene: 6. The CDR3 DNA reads TGTGCCAGCAGCAACGGGACTAGCCGTCAAGAGACCCAGTACTTC. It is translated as CASSNGTSRQETQYF.

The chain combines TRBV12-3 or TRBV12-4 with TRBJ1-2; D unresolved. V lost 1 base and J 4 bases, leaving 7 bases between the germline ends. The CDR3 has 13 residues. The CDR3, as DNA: TGTGCCAGCAGTTTAGAAGTCTTCTATGGCTACACCTTC. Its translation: CASSLEVFYGYTF.

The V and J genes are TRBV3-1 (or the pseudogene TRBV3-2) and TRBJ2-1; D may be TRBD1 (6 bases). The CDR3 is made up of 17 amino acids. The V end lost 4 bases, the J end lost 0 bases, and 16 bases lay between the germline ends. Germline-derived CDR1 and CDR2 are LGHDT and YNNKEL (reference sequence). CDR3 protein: CASSPETGLNSYNEQFF. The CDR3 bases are TGTGCCAGCAGCCCGGAGACAGGCCTAAACTCCTACAATGAGCAGTTCTTC.

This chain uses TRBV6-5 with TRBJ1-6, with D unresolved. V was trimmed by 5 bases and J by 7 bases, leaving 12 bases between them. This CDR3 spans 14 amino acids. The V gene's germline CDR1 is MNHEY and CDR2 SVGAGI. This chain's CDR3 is CASSRPPPNSPLHF. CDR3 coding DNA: TGTGCCAGCAGTAGGCCCCCTCCGAATTCACCCCTCCACTTT.

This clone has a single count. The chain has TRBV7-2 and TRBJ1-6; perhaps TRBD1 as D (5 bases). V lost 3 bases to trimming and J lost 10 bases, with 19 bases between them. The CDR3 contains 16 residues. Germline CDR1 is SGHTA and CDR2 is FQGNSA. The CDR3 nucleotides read TGTGCCAGCAGCTTGGATTTGGGACCACAGTCCTCACCCCTCCACTTT. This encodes CASSLDLGPQSSPLHF.

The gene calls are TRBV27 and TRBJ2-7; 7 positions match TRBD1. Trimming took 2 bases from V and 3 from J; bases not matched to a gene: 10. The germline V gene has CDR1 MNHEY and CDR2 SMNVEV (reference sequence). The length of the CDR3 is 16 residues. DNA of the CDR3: TGTGCCAGCAGTTTAGCCGCCGAGACAGGGTACTACGAGCAGTACTTC. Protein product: CASSLAAETGYYEQYF.

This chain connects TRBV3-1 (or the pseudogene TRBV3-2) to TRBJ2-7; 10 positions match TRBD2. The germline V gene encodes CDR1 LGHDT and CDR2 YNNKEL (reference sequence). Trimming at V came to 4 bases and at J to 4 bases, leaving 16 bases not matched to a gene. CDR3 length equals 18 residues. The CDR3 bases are TGTGCCAGCAGCCTTCGGACTAGCGGTTACCAGGGGGGATACGAGCAGTACTTC. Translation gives CASSLRTSGYQGGYEQYF.